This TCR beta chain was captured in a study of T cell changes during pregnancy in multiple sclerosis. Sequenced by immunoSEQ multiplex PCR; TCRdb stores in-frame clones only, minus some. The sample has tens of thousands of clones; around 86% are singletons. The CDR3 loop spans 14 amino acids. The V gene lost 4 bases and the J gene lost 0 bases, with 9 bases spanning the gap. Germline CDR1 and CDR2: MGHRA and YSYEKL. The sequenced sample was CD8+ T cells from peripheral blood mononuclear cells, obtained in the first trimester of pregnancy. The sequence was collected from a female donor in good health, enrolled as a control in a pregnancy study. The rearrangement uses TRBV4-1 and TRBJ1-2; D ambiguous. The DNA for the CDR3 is TGCGCCAGCAGCCCGGAGGAGGCTAACTATGGCTACACCTTC. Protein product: CASSPEEANYGYTF.